This T cell receptor (beta chain) stems from a study of blood T cells in healthy people across ages. The use of a sample-barcoded 5' primer and a J-beta primer mix characterized a second PCR of about 6 to 11 cycles. TCRdb re-called the 5' RACE reads through MiXCR, storing one row per CDR3 protein. The sample shows roughly 800,000 distinct CDR3 sequences, 20% to 25% of them seen only once. The sample was also reused in another study, on T cells of mothers and their children.

Sample: blood. This TCR was recovered from a boy aged 5-17 years in good health.

The CDR3 sequence: CASSYAGREETQYF. DNA for the CDR3: TGTGCCAGCAGCTACGCCGGACGAGAAGAGACCCAGTACTTC. V and J are TRBV3-1 and TRBJ2-5; unclear D gene. V was cut by 5 bases and J by 3 bases, with 13 bases left in between. Germline assignment: CDR1 LGHDT and CDR2 YNNKEL (reference sequence). The CDR3 consists of 14 residues.